This TCR beta chain was sequenced during a study of technical replicates of blood from a handful of donors. Trimming pared 2 bases from V and 5 bases from J, leaving 9 bases between. This CDR3 contains 14 residues. Germline V lookup: CDR1 SEHNR, CDR2 FQNEAQ (reference sequence). Method: immunoSEQ multiplex PCR; TCRdb's copy keeps in-frame clones and lacks some. The data show nearly 95,000 clones, 96% seen once. Material: T cells isolated from PBMCs. The V call is TRBV7-9, the J call TRBJ1-4, with unresolved D. The receptor comes from a human donor in good health. The CDR3 is CASSLLGQNEKLFF. The CDR3 bases are TGTGCCAGCAGCTTATTGGGCCAGAATGAAAAACTGTTTTTT.